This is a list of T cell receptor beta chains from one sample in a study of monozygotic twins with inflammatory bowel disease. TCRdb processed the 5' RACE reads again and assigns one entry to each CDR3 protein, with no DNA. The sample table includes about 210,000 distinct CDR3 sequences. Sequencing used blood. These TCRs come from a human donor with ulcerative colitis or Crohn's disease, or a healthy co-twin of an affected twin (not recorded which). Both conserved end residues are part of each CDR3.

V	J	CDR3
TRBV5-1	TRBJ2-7	CASSSTSGGLREQYF
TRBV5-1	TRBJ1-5	CASSLAGVYNQPQHF
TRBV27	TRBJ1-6	CASSLGGHFSAPLHF
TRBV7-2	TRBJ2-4	CASSTGLIQYF
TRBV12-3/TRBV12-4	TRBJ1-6	CASSLQGNSPLHF
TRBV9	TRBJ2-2	CASSTWSGELFF
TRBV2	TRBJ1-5	CASRTGGFNQPQHF
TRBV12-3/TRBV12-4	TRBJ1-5	CASSLGAQGQPQHF
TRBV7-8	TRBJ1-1	CASTPPTAMNTEAFF
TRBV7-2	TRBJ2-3	CASSLLPLTFTDTQYF
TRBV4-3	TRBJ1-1	CASSQDLFTANTEAFF
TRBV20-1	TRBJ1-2	CSARDPGQGSYGYTF
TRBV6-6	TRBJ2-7	CASTGGLTYEQYF
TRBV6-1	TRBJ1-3	CASSHLSGRSGNTIYF
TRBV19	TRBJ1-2	CASSISVGTTPYGYTF
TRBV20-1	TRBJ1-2	CSARERGGNYGYTF
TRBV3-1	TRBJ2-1	CASSQVRLADHNEQFF
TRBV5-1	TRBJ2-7	CASSLSPGWALPEQYF
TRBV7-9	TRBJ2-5	CASSLLESTGQETQYF
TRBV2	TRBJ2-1	CASSDLGLANEQFF